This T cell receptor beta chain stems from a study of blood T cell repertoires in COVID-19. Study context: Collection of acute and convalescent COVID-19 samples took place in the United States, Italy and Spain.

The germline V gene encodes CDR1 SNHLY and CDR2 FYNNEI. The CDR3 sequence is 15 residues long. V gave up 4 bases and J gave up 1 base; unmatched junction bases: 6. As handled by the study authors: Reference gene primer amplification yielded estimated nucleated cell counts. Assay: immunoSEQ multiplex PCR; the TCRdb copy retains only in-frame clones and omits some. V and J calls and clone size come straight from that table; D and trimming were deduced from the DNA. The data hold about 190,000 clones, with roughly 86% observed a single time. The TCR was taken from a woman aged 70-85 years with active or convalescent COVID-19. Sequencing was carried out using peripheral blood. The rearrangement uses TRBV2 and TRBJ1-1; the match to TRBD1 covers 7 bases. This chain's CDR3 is CASSGQGGPNTEAFF. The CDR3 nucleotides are TGTGCCAGCAGTGGACAGGGAGGCCCGAACACTGAAGCTTTCTTT. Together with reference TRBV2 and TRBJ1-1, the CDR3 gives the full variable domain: EPEVTQTPSHQVTQMGQEVILRCVPISNHLYFYWYRQILGQKVEFLVSFYNNEISEKSEIFDDQFSVERPDGSNFTLKIRSTKLEDSAMYFCASSGQGGPNTEAFFGQGTRLTVV.